This T cell receptor (beta chain) derives from a study of shared clonotypes between healthy human individuals. In the study overall: Contributing individuals were a couple of females and three males aged 18 to 49.

The study's findings and limits: Several donors showed sharing of about 4.8% of naive CD4 clonotypes. Clonotypes not shared had lower generation probabilities than those common to all four donors.

Subsets obtained from CD4+ cells comprised CD45RA+ naive and CD45RA-negative memory cells. The assay was immunoSEQ multiplex PCR, and TCRdb's table has in-frame clones only and misses some. The sample has fewer than 850,000 clones; approximately 79% are singletons. The CDR3 has 15 amino acids. V lost 3 bases and J 8 bases, leaving 17 bases between the germline ends. Germline values: CDR1 SGHAT, CDR2 FQNNGV. On this clone itself: Its matching antigen is unknown.

The chain combines TRBV11-2 with TRBJ2-1; D is unclear. The receptor was derived from a woman aged 25 to 39 in good health. Sequenced sample: memory CD4+ T cells sorted from blood. Specified subset: CD45RA-negative fraction. This CDR3 reads CASSLRIHERYEQFF. As DNA, the CDR3 is TGTGCCAGCAGCTTGAGAATCCACGAACGGTATGAGCAGTTCTTC.